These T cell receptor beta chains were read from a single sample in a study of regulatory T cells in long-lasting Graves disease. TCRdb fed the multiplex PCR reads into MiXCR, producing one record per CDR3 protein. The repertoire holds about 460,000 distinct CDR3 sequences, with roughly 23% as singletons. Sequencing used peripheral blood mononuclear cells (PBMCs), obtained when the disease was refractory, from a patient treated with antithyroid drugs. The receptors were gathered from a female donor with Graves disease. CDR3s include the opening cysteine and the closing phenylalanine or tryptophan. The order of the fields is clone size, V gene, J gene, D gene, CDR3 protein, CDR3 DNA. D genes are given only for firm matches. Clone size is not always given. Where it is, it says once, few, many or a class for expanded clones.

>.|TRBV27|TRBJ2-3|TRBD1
CASSPGQGATDTQYF
TGTGCCAGCAGTCCGGGACAGGGGGCGACAGATACGCAGTATTTT
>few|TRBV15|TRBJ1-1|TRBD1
CATRDRDFFFAEAFF
TGTGCCACCCGGGACAGGGATTTTTTTTTCGCTGAAGCTTTCTTT
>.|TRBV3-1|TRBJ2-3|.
CASSQAGPSTDTQYF
TGTGCCAGCAGCCAAGCGGGACCTAGCACAGATACGCAGTATTTT
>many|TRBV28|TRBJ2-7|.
CASSSTGTYEQYF
TGTGCCAGCAGTTCCACAGGGACCTACGAGCAGTACTTC
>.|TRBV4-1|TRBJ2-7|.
CASSQPRRTYEQYF
TGCGCCAGCAGCCAACCGCGGCGAACCTACGAGCAGTACTTC
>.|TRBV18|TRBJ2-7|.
CASSPPGGLDEQYF
TGTGCCAGCTCACCGCCGGGGGGCCTTGACGAGCAGTACTTC
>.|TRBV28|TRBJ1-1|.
CASSDGRATEAFF
TGTGCCAGCTCCGACGGCAGGGCTACTGAAGCTTTCTTT
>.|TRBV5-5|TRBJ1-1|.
CASSLLAGAEAFF
TGTGCCAGCAGCCTCCTCGCGGGGGCTGAAGCTTTCTTT
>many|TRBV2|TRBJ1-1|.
CASHPAGRAGAFF
TGTGCCAGCCACCCCGCGGGAAGGGCGGGAGCTTTCTTT
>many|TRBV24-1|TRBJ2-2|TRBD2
CATSVAGGSTGELFF
TGTGCCACCAGTGTAGCGGGGGGGAGTACCGGGGAGCTGTTTTTT
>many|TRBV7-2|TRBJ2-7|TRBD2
CASSLRSGGRHEQYF
TGTGCCAGCAGCTTGAGGTCGGGGGGGCGACACGAGCAGTACTTC
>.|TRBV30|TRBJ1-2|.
CAWSGGDGYGYTF
TGTGCCTGGAGCGGGGGCGATGGCTATGGCTACACCTTC
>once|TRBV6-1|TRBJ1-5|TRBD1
CASLPGQGDQPQHF
TGTGCCAGCCTTCCGGGACAGGGAGATCAGCCCCAGCATTTT
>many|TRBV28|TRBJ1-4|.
CASIEAGAGEKLFF
TGTGCCAGCATCGAGGCAGGGGCGGGGGAAAAACTGTTTTTT
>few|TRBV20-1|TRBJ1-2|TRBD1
CSAPGQVNYGYTF
TGCAGTGCACCTGGACAGGTGAACTATGGCTACACCTTC
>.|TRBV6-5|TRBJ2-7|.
CASSYNGGSYEQYF
TGTGCCAGCAGTTACAATGGGGGTAGCTACGAGCAGTACTTC
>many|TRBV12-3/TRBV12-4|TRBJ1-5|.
CASSPTWQPQHF
TGTGCCAGCAGTCCTACATGGCAGCCCCAGCATTTT
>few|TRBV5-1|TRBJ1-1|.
CASSLDWVSAEAFF
TGCGCCAGCAGCTTGGATTGGGTGAGTGCTGAAGCTTTCTTT
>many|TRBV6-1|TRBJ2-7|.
CASSEPPNSYEQYF
TGTGCCAGCAGTGAACCTCCGAACTCCTACGAGCAGTACTTC
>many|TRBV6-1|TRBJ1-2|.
CASRPDSSYGYTF
TGTGCCAGCAGGCCGGACAGTTCCTATGGCTACACCTTC
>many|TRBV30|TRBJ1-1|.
CAWTITGNTEAFF
TGTGCCTGGACTATCACTGGGAACACTGAAGCTTTCTTT
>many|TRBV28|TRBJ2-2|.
CASSVQGTAGELFF
TGTGCCAGCAGTGTCCAAGGGACTGCCGGGGAGCTGTTTTTT
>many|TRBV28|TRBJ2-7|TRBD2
CASSPTSGRAGEQYF
TGTGCCAGCAGCCCGACTAGCGGGAGGGCCGGTGAGCAGTACTTC
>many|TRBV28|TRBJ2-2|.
CASSSSRGAGELFF
TGTGCCAGCAGTTCGTCCAGGGGAGCCGGGGAGCTGTTTTTT
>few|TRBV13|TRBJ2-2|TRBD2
CASSSGLAGVGELFF
TGTGCCAGCAGCTCCGGACTAGCGGGAGTCGGGGAGCTGTTTTTT
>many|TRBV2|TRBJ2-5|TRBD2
CASSGLDLKTQYF
TGTGCCTCCTCGGGACTAGATCTGAAGACCCAGTACTTC
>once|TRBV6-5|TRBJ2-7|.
CASSYRGASYEQYF
TGTGCCAGCAGTTACCGGGGGGCCAGCTACGAGCAGTACTTC